These 20 T cell receptor beta chains were all obtained from the same sample, sequenced in a study of early T cells in non-severe SARS-CoV-2 infection. MiXCR, run by TCRdb on the 5' RACE reads, gives a single entry per CDR3 protein. The table shows 87,000 or so distinct CDR3 sequences, with 11% to 15% occurring only once. Sequences were obtained from whole blood. The receptors shown here come from an adult who was a healthcare worker with PCR-confirmed SARS-CoV-2 infection or an uninfected control (not recorded which).

The chain employs TRBV28 and TRBJ2-3; 10 bases line up with TRBD1. The CDR3 has 16 residues. The germline CDR1 and CDR2 sequences are MDHEN and SYDVKM. With 4 bases clipped from V and 3 bases from J, the junction kept 7 bases outside the gene matches. The CDR3 spells CASSWGQGRLTDTQYF. Written as DNA, the CDR3 is TGTGCCAGCAGTTGGGGACAGGGGCGATTAACAGATACGCAGTATTTT.

V and J are TRBV10-1 and TRBJ2-6; D gene uncertain. CDR1 and CDR2 (germline): WNHNN, SYGVQD (reference sequence). This CDR3 spans 15 amino acids. The V end lost 2 bases, the J end lost 0 bases, and 5 bases lay between the germline ends. For the CDR3, the DNA is TGCGCCAGCAGTGAGGGAAGCTCTGGGGCCAACGTCCTGACTTTC. Translation: CASSEGSSGANVLTF.

This chain links TRBV7-2 with TRBJ1-2, with D possibly being TRBD1 (6 bases). This CDR3 region has 15 residues. Germline V gene sequence: CDR1 SGHTA, CDR2 FQGNSA. Trimming pared 3 bases from V and 2 bases from J, leaving 13 bases between. CDR3 in DNA: TGTGCCAGCAGCTTTGCGCGGACAGTCAACTATGGCTACACCTTC. Amino acids: CASSFARTVNYGYTF. The whole variable domain, filled in from reference TRBV7-2 and TRBJ1-2, reads GAGVSQSPSNKVTEKGKDVELRCDPISGHTALYWYRQSLGQGLEFLIYFQGNSAPDKSGLPSDRFSAERTGGSVSTLTIQRTQQEDSAVYLCASSFARTVNYGYTFGSGTRLTVV.

This clonotype turned up a few times. The CDR3 DNA sequence: TGTGCCAGCAGCCCACCTGGGGTGGAAGAGCAGTACTTC. This gives the protein CASSPPGVEEQYF. This chain uses TRBV6-5 with TRBJ2-7; D gene unclear. Trimming pared 6 bases from V and 7 bases from J, leaving 16 bases between. The CDR3 extends over 13 amino acids. Germline values: CDR1 MNHEY, CDR2 SVGAGI.

In this sample, this clonotype turned up a few times. The J gene is TRBJ1-2, the V gene TRBV5-4; 7 positions agree with TRBD1. J was trimmed by 4 bases and V by 4 bases; bases with no gene match: 4. Germline V lookup: CDR1 SGHNT, CDR2 YYREEE (reference sequence). This CDR3 has 13 amino acids. The CDR3: CASSIDRVYGYTF. Written as DNA, the CDR3 is TGTGCCAGCAGCATAGACAGGGTCTATGGCTACACCTTC.

The chain couples TRBV28 to TRBJ2-3; D is ambiguous. V shed 3 bases and J shed 0 bases, with 7 bases lying between them. Germline lookup yields CDR1 MDHEN and CDR2 SYDVKM. There are 14 residues in the CDR3. CDR3 sequence (DNA): TGTGCCAGCAGTTTTGGCAGCAGCACAGATACGCAGTATTTT. Encoded protein: CASSFGSSTDTQYF.

This sequence joins TRBV18 and TRBJ2-2; TRBD1 might be the D (6 bases). CDR1 and CDR2 from the germline V gene are KGHSH and LQKENI. CDR3 length equals 18 residues. Trimming removed 0 bases at V and 0 bases at J, with 14 bases between. Written as DNA, the CDR3 is TGTGCCAGCTCACCACCGATATTAACAGGGTCGAACACCGGGGAGCTGTTTTTT. Its translation is CASSPPILTGSNTGELFF.

V and J are TRBV6-1 and TRBJ2-7; 8 nucleotides match TRBD1. CDR1 MNHNS and CDR2 SASEGT come from the germline V gene. There are 14 residues in the CDR3. Trimming took 6 bases from V and 6 from J; bases not matched to a gene: 10. The DNA of the CDR3 is TGTGCCAGCAGAAACCAAAGACAGGGGATCGAGCAGTACTTC. Its translation: CASRNQRQGIEQYF.

This clonotype appeared many times. This sequence joins TRBV7-2 and TRBJ1-4; D may be TRBD1 (6 bases). Trimming took 5 bases from V and 7 from J, leaving 17 bases between them. From germline, CDR1 is SGHTA and CDR2 FQGNSA. The CDR3 runs 15 residues. CDR3 region: CASSPQRGGGEKLFF. CDR3 in DNA: TGTGCCAGCAGCCCCCAGCGAGGGGGAGGTGAAAAACTGTTTTTT.

This clonotype occurred many times. This rearrangement joins TRBV10-3 to TRBJ1-2; no reliable D call. This CDR3 region has 15 residues. CDR1 and CDR2 (germline): ENHRY, SYGVKD. Trimming cost V 2 bases and J 3 bases, with 13 bases left between them. The CDR3 reads CAISERPWEDYGYTF. As DNA, the CDR3 is TGTGCCATCAGTGAGCGGCCATGGGAGGACTATGGCTACACCTTC.

This clonotype showed up just a few times. The rearrangement links TRBV4-1 to TRBJ2-7; D ambiguous. Germline CDR1 MGHRA, CDR2 YSYEKL. Trimming pared 1 base from V and 4 bases from J, leaving 11 bases between. This CDR3 region has 14 residues. CDR3 amino acids: CASSQAKTEYEQYF. DNA of the CDR3: TGCGCCAGCAGCCAAGCAAAAACTGAGTACGAGCAGTACTTC.

This chain joins TRBV20-1 and TRBJ2-7; a weak D match, TRBD1 (6 bases). The V gene lost 3 bases and the J gene lost 7 bases, with 19 bases spanning the gap. Germline values: CDR1 DFQATT, CDR2 SNEGSKA (reference sequence). The CDR3 runs 14 residues. CDR3 nucleotide sequence: TGCAGTGCTAGCCGGGTGGGGGCGACAGGAGAGCAGTACTTC. Translated, it gives CSASRVGATGEQYF.

This clonotype was observed a few times. DNA of the CDR3: TGTGCCAGCAGTTTACTGAGTTCCTACGAGCAGTACTTC. It codes for CASSLLSSYEQYF. V and J are TRBV12-3 or TRBV12-4 and TRBJ2-7; D unclear. CDR3 length: 13 residues. The germline V and J ends were trimmed by 2 bases and 1 base, with 6 bases remaining between them.

CDR3 region: CASSLGGGGNTEAFF. Written as DNA, the CDR3 is TGTGCCAGCAGTCTCGGCGGGGGTGGCAACACTGAAGCTTTCTTT. The chain is built from TRBV12-3 or TRBV12-4 and TRBJ1-1; possible D gene TRBD1, 5 bases. The CDR3 spans 15 residues. V was cut by 5 bases and J by 2 bases, with 15 bases left in between.

This rearrangement joins TRBV9 to TRBJ2-5; no reliable D call. Germline CDR1 and CDR2: SGDLS and YYNGEE. V was clipped by 4 bases and J by 4 bases, with 8 bases between them. The CDR3 totals 12 residues. The CDR3 here is CASSQPGETQYF. The CDR3 coding sequence is TGTGCCAGCAGCCAGCCAGGAGAGACCCAGTACTTC.

Only a few counts were recorded for this clonotype. This sequence joins TRBV7-2 and TRBJ1-1; a weak D match, TRBD1 (6 bases). The germline CDR1 and CDR2 sequences are SGHTA and FQGNSA. Trimming cost V 7 bases and J 4 bases, with 19 bases left between them. The length of the CDR3 is 15 residues. The CDR3 DNA sequence: TGTGCCAGCAACAACCGCGGGGGCAGGGGCACTGAAGCTTTCTTT. Translation gives CASNNRGGRGTEAFF.

This chain joins TRBV6-4 and TRBJ1-1; D gene unclear. CDR1 and CDR2 from the germline V gene are MRHNA and SNTAGT. The CDR3 is 13 amino acids. V was shortened by 3 bases and J by 1 base, with 6 bases between the two germline ends. The CDR3 region is CASSEWGNTEAFF. The CDR3 coding sequence is TGTGCCAGCAGTGAATGGGGGAACACTGAAGCTTTCTTT.

The chain recombines TRBV21-1 with TRBJ1-1; TRBD1 is the table's D call, not checked against the DNA. TRBV21-1 is a recognized pseudogene. This CDR3 region has 17 residues. CDR3 in DNA: TGTGCCAGCAGCATAACGACATTGGACAGGGTGTACACTGAAGCTTTCTTT. Amino acid sequence: CASSITTLDRVYTEAFF.

This clonotype has more than one count but fewer than ten. The chain combines TRBV6-5 with TRBJ2-2; TRBD1 is a possible D gene (5 bases). V lost 0 bases and J 7 bases, leaving 12 bases between the germline ends. The CDR3 runs to 15 residues. CDR1 is MNHEY, CDR2 SVGAGI, per germline. CDR3 region: CASSYSAGLNGELFF. CDR3 bases: TGTGCCAGCAGTTACTCGGCAGGGCTGAACGGGGAGCTGTTTTTT.

This clonotype was observed a handful of times. The V and J genes are TRBV11-1 and TRBJ2-4; D is possibly TRBD1 or TRBD2 (5 bases each). V lost 5 bases and J lost 1, with 12 bases in between. Germline lookup yields CDR1 SGHAT and CDR2 FQDESV (reference sequence). The CDR3 is made up of 15 amino acids. CDR3 amino acids: CASSTRDPAKNIQYF. DNA of the CDR3: TGTGCCAGCAGCACTCGGGACCCGGCCAAAAACATTCAGTACTTC.